A single T cell receptor (beta chain) is shown here with its context. Sequencing templates came from extracted RNA that was reverse transcribed into cDNA. Method: immunoSEQ multiplex PCR; TCRdb's copy keeps in-frame clones and lacks some. The data show under 70,000 clones, about 96% seen once. The sample originates from a study of CD8+ T cells in alopecia areata. The CDR3 length is 15 residues. With 4 bases clipped from V and 3 bases from J, the junction kept 0 bases outside the gene matches. CDR1 is MNHEY, CDR2 SVGAGI, per germline. Punch biopsies of lesional scalp, plus peripheral blood, were taken from alopecia areata patients.

The material was CD8+ T cells sorted from blood, obtained at week 0. The chain carries TRBV6-5 and TRBJ2-2; TRBD2 matches at 12 bases. The sequence came from a human donor with alopecia areata. The CDR3 nucleotides read TGTGCCAGCAGTTGGACTAGCGGGGACACCGGGGAGCTGTTTTTT. Its translation is CASSWTSGDTGELFF.